This T cell receptor beta chain was observed in a study of blood T cell repertoires in COVID-19. Study context: The study drew acute and convalescent COVID-19 samples from the United States, Italy and Spain. Sources were T cells, B-cell-depleted T cells, or PBMCs; the material itself was cDNA or gDNA.

How the authors handled the data: Amplifying reference gene primers gave estimates of nucleated cell counts. The protocol was immunoSEQ multiplex PCR, while the TCRdb copy is restricted to in-frame clones and leaves out a portion. Clonal size and the V and J genes are those of that table, whereas D and trimming came from the DNA. Among about 200,000 clones, over 75% were seen once, and the ten largest hold around 4.5%. The germline V gene has CDR1 LNHDA and CDR2 SQIVND (reference sequence). Trimming cost V 8 bases and J 1 base; bases outside gene matches: 6. The length of the CDR3 is 14 residues. The chain links TRBV19 to TRBJ1-2, with TRBD1 matching 8 bases. The receptor comes from a man in his forties or fifties with acute or convalescent COVID-19. Sequences were obtained from peripheral blood. The CDR3 DNA reads TGTGCCAGTTCGGACAGGGCTCTTAACTATGGCTACACCTTC. Its translation: CASSDRALNYGYTF.